These 11 T cell receptor beta chains came from one sample sequenced in a study of T cell responses to AZD1222 COVID-19 vaccine (dated by TCRdb to the early 2020s). The library was produced with the immunoSEQ multiplex PCR assay. Not all clones reach the TCRdb copy of this immuneACCESS table, which keeps in-frame sequences only. Checked studies attribute under half of the gap to unresolved V genes and leave the rest unexplained. The sample includes around 99,000 clones, with about nine tenths observed a single time. The ten top clones hold under 9.5% of the sample. What the time point label conveys for this sample: about 28 days (+/-7) after the second vaccine dose. The source material was peripheral blood, sampled 28 days after the second AZD1222 dose. Receptors originate from an adult who received the AZD1222 COVID-19 vaccine.

The chain recombines TRBV18 with TRBJ2-7, with D uncertain. Trimming cost V 5 bases and J 6 bases, with 8 bases left between them. This CDR3 region has 11 residues. In germline, CDR1 is KGHSH, CDR2 LQKENI. The CDR3 reads CASSFPGEQYF. The CDR3 DNA reads as TGTGCCAGCTCATTCCCTGGCGAGCAGTACTTC. Full variable domain (remainder filled in from reference TRBV18 and TRBJ2-7): NAGVMQNPRHLVRRRGQEARLRCSPMKGHSHVYWYRQLPEEGLKFMVYLQKENIIDESGMPKERFSAEFPKEGPSILRIQQVVRGDSAAYFCASSFPGEQYFGPGTRLTVT.

This clone is classed as medium-sized. The CDR3: CAIEIAYGYTF. Here the CDR3 DNA reads TGTGCCATCGAGATCGCCTATGGCTACACCTTC. This chain links TRBV12-3 or TRBV12-4 with TRBJ1-2, with D uncertain. V shed 10 bases and J shed 4 bases, with 10 bases lying between them. The CDR3 has 11 amino acids.

The gene calls are TRBV4-1 and TRBJ2-7, with 9 bases aligning to TRBD2. With V trimmed by 0 bases and J by 3 bases, 6 bases remained unmatched. Germline loops: CDR1 MGHRA, CDR2 YSYEKL. CDR3 length equals 16 residues. DNA of the CDR3: TGCGCCAGCAGCCAAGAGAGGGCGGGAGGGATCTACGAGCAGTACTTC. This encodes CASSQERAGGIYEQYF.

The J gene is TRBJ2-7, the V gene TRBV27, with D possibly being TRBD1 (6 bases). With 9 bases removed from V and 2 bases from J, the gap between germline ends came to 14 bases. The germline V gene has CDR1 MNHEY and CDR2 SMNVEV (reference sequence). This CDR3 contains 13 residues. Here the CDR3 reads CASTGTIPYEQYF. The DNA of the CDR3 is TGTGCCAGTACCGGGACAATTCCCTACGAGCAGTACTTC.

The chain uses TRBV3-1 (or the pseudogene TRBV3-2) and TRBJ1-1; 8 bases are a match to TRBD1. The germline V gene encodes CDR1 LGHDT and CDR2 YNNKEL (reference sequence). This CDR3 has 14 amino acids. The trim removed 0 bases at V and 5 bases at J, leaving 2 bases unmatched. The CDR3 DNA sequence: TGTGCCAGCAGCCAAGAGCAGGGGGCTACTGAAGCTTTCTTT. As protein: CASSQEQGATEAFF.

V and J are TRBV3-1 (or the pseudogene TRBV3-2) and TRBJ1-1; D call uncertain. With 3 bases removed from V and 4 bases from J, the gap between germline ends came to 18 bases. CDR1 LGHDT and CDR2 YNNKEL come from the germline V gene (reference sequence). This CDR3 comprises 16 residues. CDR3 bases: TGTGCCAGCAGCCACACACCGGGAAAAGGAACCACTGAAGCTTTCTTT. It codes for CASSHTPGKGTTEAFF.

V is TRBV30 and J is TRBJ1-2, with 9 bases fitting TRBD1. The CDR3 extends over 15 amino acids. V was clipped by 2 bases and J by 2 bases; unmatched bases: 6. CDR1 GTSNPN and CDR2 SVGIG come from the germline V gene (reference sequence). The chain's CDR3 is CAWSPGDRANYGYTF. CDR3 nucleotides: TGTGCCTGGAGTCCAGGGGACAGGGCCAACTATGGCTACACCTTC.

The rearrangement links TRBV7-2 to TRBJ2-7; 8 bases agree with TRBD1. The germline V gene has CDR1 SGHTA and CDR2 FQGNSA. This CDR3 comprises 15 residues. Trimming cost V 1 base and J 3 bases; bases outside gene matches: 5. CDR3: CASSLVGTGGYEQYF. The CDR3 DNA is TGTGCCAGCAGCTTAGTAGGGACAGGTGGCTACGAGCAGTACTTC.

The rearrangement uses TRBV4-1 and TRBJ2-3; 13 nucleotides agree with TRBD2. Germline assignment: CDR1 MGHRA and CDR2 YSYEKL. V lost 1 base to trimming and J lost 7 bases; unmatched junction nucleotides: 8. The CDR3 contains 17 residues. The CDR3, as DNA: TGCGCCAGCAGCCAAGGGACTAGCGGGAGACGGTGGAATACGCAGTATTTT. It yields the protein CASSQGTSGRRWNTQYF.

The rearrangement uses TRBV4-3 and TRBJ1-2, with 8 bases matching TRBD1. This CDR3 has 16 residues. Unmatched junction bases numbered 8, after V lost 0 bases and J lost 5 bases. Germline values: CDR1 LGHNA, CDR2 YSLEER. The CDR3 DNA is TGCGCCAGCAGCCAAGATTCCGGGACAGGAATTTATGGCTACACCTTC. Protein product: CASSQDSGTGIYGYTF.

The chain joins TRBV5-1 to TRBJ2-1; D possibly corresponds to TRBD1 (5 bases). Trimming left V 0 bases short and J 7 bases short, with 11 bases between. Germline assignment: CDR1 SGHRS and CDR2 YFSETQ. This CDR3 spans 14 amino acids. The CDR3 coding sequence is TGCGCCAGCAGCTTGGCAGGGTCTGGAAATGAGCAGTTCTTC. Translated, it gives CASSLAGSGNEQFF.